What follows are 14 T cell receptor beta chains derived from one specimen sequenced in a study of PD-L1 blockade in urothelial cancer. TCRdb's table, derived via immunoSEQ multiplex PCR, lists solely in-frame clones and lacks some. The sample records some 100,000 clones, 91% being singletons. Sequenced here: PBMCs, sampled around atezolizumab (anti-PD-L1) treatment. The source of these receptors is a woman aged 80 or older with urothelial cancer.

The V and J genes are TRBV6-1 and TRBJ2-7; D is unresolved. The germline V and J ends were trimmed by 4 bases and 0 bases, with 7 bases remaining between them. This CDR3 comprises 13 residues. Germline CDR1 and CDR2: MNHNS and SASEGT. In DNA, the CDR3 is TGTGCCAGCAGTGGACACAGCTCCTACGAGCAGTACTTC. Its protein product is CASSGHSSYEQYF.

The V call is TRBV27, the J call TRBJ2-2; perhaps TRBD1 as D (6 bases). Germline V gene lookup returns CDR1 MNHEY and CDR2 SMNVEV (reference sequence). Trimming took 5 bases from V and 0 from J, leaving 10 bases between them. This CDR3 is 15 amino acids long. For the CDR3, the DNA is TGTGCCAGCAGTCGACAGGTCGCGAACACCGGGGAGCTGTTTTTT. This sequence encodes CASSRQVANTGELFF.

This clone was counted once. This sequence joins TRBV5-1 and TRBJ1-4; D unclear. V gave up 3 bases and J gave up 8 bases, with 17 bases separating them. Germline CDR1 reads SGHRS; CDR2 reads YFSETQ. The CDR3 consists of 15 residues. The CDR3 region is CASSSLGSTGEKLFF. The CDR3 bases are TGCGCCAGCAGCTCGCTCGGTTCGACGGGGGAAAAACTGTTTTTT.

The chain has TRBV27 and TRBJ1-1, with 10 bases fitting TRBD1. The CDR3 length is 13 residues. Germline V gene data show CDR1 as MNHEY and CDR2 as SMNVEV (reference sequence). V lost 10 bases, J lost 5 bases, and 7 bases stayed unmatched. CDR3 nucleotide sequence: TGTGCCACCAGGACAGGGGGAAGAACTGAAGCTTTCTTT. It yields the protein CATRTGGRTEAFF.

The rearrangement links TRBV7-3 to TRBJ1-1; 8 bases agree with TRBD1. The V segment lost 5 bases and the J segment 1 base; nucleotides outside the gene matches: 12. Germline V gene sequence: CDR1 SGHTA, CDR2 FQGTGA. This CDR3 region has 17 residues. The CDR3 loop reads CASSLHPWGTGNTEAFF. CDR3 nucleotide sequence: TGTGCCAGCAGCCTACATCCCTGGGGGACAGGGAACACTGAAGCTTTCTTT.

This chain links TRBV6-4 with TRBJ2-2, with TRBD2 matching over 12 bases. This CDR3 is 19 amino acids long. Trimming at V came to 0 bases and at J to 7 bases, leaving 12 bases not matched to a gene. Germline loops: CDR1 MRHNA, CDR2 SNTAGT. The CDR3 coding sequence is TGTGCCAGCAGTGACTCCCCGACCCTAGCGGGAGGGCCCGGCGGGGAGCTGTTTTTT. Amino acid sequence: CASSDSPTLAGGPGGELFF.

The rearrangement uses TRBV25-1 and TRBJ1-1; 12 nucleotides match TRBD1. The CDR3 has 17 amino acids. After removal of 8 bases from V and 0 bases from J, the junction contained 10 bases not matched to a gene. CDR1 MGHDK and CDR2 SYGVNS come from the germline V gene. The CDR3 reads CASSTAGTGGLNTEAFF. The CDR3 DNA sequence: TGTGCCAGCTCCACCGCCGGGACAGGGGGCTTGAACACTGAAGCTTTCTTT.

This clone was observed a single time. This rearrangement joins TRBV7-6 to TRBJ1-1; maybe TRBD1 (5 bases). With 1 base removed from V and 1 base from J, the gap between germline ends came to 10 bases. The CDR3 is made up of 15 amino acids. Germline-derived CDR1 and CDR2 are SGHVS and FNYEAQ. CDR3 region: CASSLGTNWNTEAFF. The CDR3 DNA reads TGTGCCAGCAGCTTAGGGACAAATTGGAACACTGAAGCTTTCTTT.

V usage is TRBV14 and J usage is TRBJ2-1; 9 positions agree with TRBD2. CDR1 is SGHDN, CDR2 FVKESK, per germline. There are 14 residues in the CDR3. V gave up 4 bases and J gave up 10 bases; unmatched junction bases: 8. As DNA, the CDR3 is TGTGCCAGCAGCCTTATAGCGGGAGTTGGCGAGCAGTTCTTC. Translated: CASSLIAGVGEQFF.

The rearrangement uses TRBV5-8 and TRBJ1-1; 7 bases agree with TRBD1. From germline, CDR1 is SGHTS and CDR2 YDEGEE. The CDR3 length is 13 residues. The V gene end was trimmed by 0 bases and the J gene end by 7 bases; junction bases not matched to a gene: 3. Written as DNA, the CDR3 is TGTGCCAGCAGCTTGGTCTCAGGGGGTGAAGCTTTCTTT. Translation gives CASSLVSGGEAFF. The complete variable domain, with remaining parts taken from reference TRBV5-8 and TRBJ1-1, reads EAGVTQSPTHLIKTRGQQATLRCSPISGHTSVYWYQQALGLGLQFLLWYDEGEERNRGNFPPRFSGRQFPNYSSELNVNALELEDSALYLCASSLVSGGEAFFGQGTRLTVV.

The V gene is TRBV19, the J gene TRBJ2-3; 13 nucleotides agree with TRBD2. Per the germline V gene, CDR1 is LNHDA and CDR2 is SQIVND (reference sequence). Trimming removed 4 bases from V and 8 bases from J; junction bases left unmatched: 6. This CDR3 comprises 15 residues. This CDR3 reads CASSTTGTSGVTQYF. In DNA, the CDR3 is TGTGCCAGTAGTACAACCGGGACTAGCGGGGTTACGCAGTATTTT. Full variable domain (rest looked up from reference TRBV19 and TRBJ2-3): DGGITQSPKYLFRKEGQNVTLSCEQNLNHDAMYWYRQDPGQGLRLIYYSQIVNDFQKGDIAEGYSVSREKKESFPLTVTSAQKNPTAFYLCASSTTGTSGVTQYFGPGTRLTVL.

The rearrangement uses TRBV7-8 and TRBJ1-3, with D unresolved. This CDR3 has 13 residues. Germline CDR1 reads SGHVS; CDR2 reads FQNEAQ. The ends were cut back, 5 bases at V and 0 bases at J, with 5 bases in the middle. The CDR3 protein is CASSPGSGNTIYF. The CDR3 coding sequence is TGTGCCAGCAGCCCCGGCTCTGGAAACACCATATATTTT.

The chain joins TRBV27 to TRBJ2-2; 9 nucleotides line up with TRBD2. Germline V CDR1 and CDR2: MNHEY, SMNVEV (reference sequence). V dropped 2 bases and J dropped 6; count of bases not matched to a gene: 4. The CDR3 sequence is 15 residues long. The CDR3 DNA is TGTGCCAGCAGTTTAGGCGGGAGGGACCCCGGGGAGCTGTTTTTT. This translates into CASSLGGRDPGELFF.

The chain employs TRBV5-1 and TRBJ2-2; tentative D call: TRBD1 (5 bases). Germline V gene lookup returns CDR1 SGHRS and CDR2 YFSETQ. With 2 bases removed from V and 0 bases from J, the gap between germline ends came to 8 bases. The CDR3 loop spans 15 amino acids. The CDR3 nucleotides read TGCGCCAGCAGCTTACAGGCATCGAACACCGGGGAGCTGTTTTTT. Amino acid sequence: CASSLQASNTGELFF.